This T cell receptor (beta chain) stems from a study of early T cells in non-severe SARS-CoV-2 infection (dated by TCRdb to about 2021). A note on the overall study: TCR sequencing used bulk RNA from unsorted whole blood, so alpha and beta chains could not be paired. Points the paper makes about the study in general: VDJdb matching was skewed toward anti-spike CD8 responses, so virus-specific expansions were likely underestimated and private and CD4 specificities were missed.

Turning to this clonotype: Its antigen is unknown. The sample holds no much larger clone one base away, and base qualities are not on file.

The library was made by 5' RACE. The data were produced on a NextSeq 500. Unique molecular identifiers were attached to individual cDNA molecules in the TCR library protocol so that sequencing error and PCR bias could be corrected. TCR alpha and beta chains were both sequenced, and the abundances of alpha and beta sequences in each sample were closely correlated with each other. On the authors' methods: Decombinator V4 was used to annotate TCR sequences for V gene, J gene and CDR3. Expanded TCRs were defined as changing significantly between any two time points under a Poisson model with p below 0.0001. TCR abundances were normalised to the total number of TCRs sequenced in each sample and reported as counts per million. MAIT TCRs were defined by TRAV1-2 paired with TRAJ12, TRAJ20 or TRAJ33, and iNKT TCRs by TRAV10 paired with TRAJ18. VDJdb, accessed 1 November 2021, was searched for CMV, EBV and SARS-CoV-2 annotated TCRs, with TCRs annotated for multiple antigens excluded. TCRdb took the public reads, trimmed them with fastp at Q25, ran MiXCR for clone calling and kept in-frame beta chains. Merged by CDR3 protein, the rows form single entries marked with the most common genes and DNA. The V and J calls were not made by the authors but by TCRdb's processing. For this sample there are roughly 69,000 distinct CDR3 sequences; more than 7% appear just once. 13% of the sample lies in the top ten.

The CDR3 sequence holds 13 residues, the cysteine and phenylalanine included. Only the CDR3 DNA is retained, 39 bases long and in frame from the first base. Trimming removed 2 bases from V and 10 bases from J, leaving 11 bases between the germline ends. The germline V gene (reference sequence) supplies CDR1 LGHDT and CDR2 YNNKEL. The study was a case-control design nested within a healthcare worker cohort in London, UK, with weekly nasopharyngeal swab PCR tests and blood sampling. Healthcare workers were recruited during the week of the UK lockdown, between 23 and 31 March 2020, and followed weekly for up to about 15 weeks.

This receptor was taken from an adult who was a healthcare worker with PCR-confirmed SARS-CoV-2 infection or an uninfected control (not recorded which). The chain is encoded by TRBV3-1 joined to TRBJ1-4, with the D gene not confidently named. The sample was whole blood, taken at baseline. For the CDR3, the sequence is CASSQFNLGKLFF. The DNA sequence is as follows: TGTGCCAGCAGCCAATTCAATCTCGGAAAACTGTTTTTT.